The subject of this entry is one T cell receptor (beta chain). The antigen is not known. The sample holds other DNA sequences that translate to the same CDR3. Trimming removed 4 bases from V and 0 bases from J, with 7 bases in between. Looked up from germline, CDR1 is MGHRA and CDR2 is YSYEKL. The CDR3 sequence is 14 residues long. The sample is drawn from a study of T cell responses to AZD1222 COVID-19 vaccine. Measured with immunoSEQ multiplex PCR; TCRdb has only the in-frame clones, and not every one. The sample yields some 99,000 clones, about 88% seen once. General study findings and limits: Variant regions that are unmutated are reportedly the target of nearly half of spike-specific TCRs.

The sample consisted of peripheral blood, taken 28 days after the second AZD1222 dose. This chain connects TRBV4-1 to TRBJ1-3; D gene uncertain. This receptor was obtained from an adult who received the AZD1222 COVID-19 vaccine. CDR3 amino acids: CASSLASSGNTIYF. As DNA, the CDR3 is TGCGCCAGCAGCCTTGCAAGCTCTGGAAACACCATATATTTT.